These T cell receptor beta chains were read from a single sample in a study of shared clonotypes between healthy human individuals. This table comes from immunoSEQ multiplex PCR, and its TCRdb copy is limited to in-frame clones, with some not included. In the table there are hundreds of thousands of clones, around 67% of which are singletons. Input material: memory CD4+ T cells sorted from blood. These receptors were obtained from a woman aged 25 to 39 in good health. The CDR3 runs from the conserved cysteine through the conserved F or W.

j_call v_call cdr3_aa
TRBJ1-5 TRBV2 CASRGQGNQPQHF
TRBJ1-4 TRBV5-1 CASSFETNEKLFF
TRBJ1-2 TRBV7-2 CASSLAPFKGRVYGYTF
TRBJ2-4 TRBV5-1 CASSFGKGEQYF
TRBJ2-2 TRBV7-3 CASSLMAGANTGELFF
TRBJ1-2 TRBV7-8 CASSLGGTGTGGYGYTF
TRBJ1-5 TRBV27 CASSLSQRGNSNQPQHF
TRBJ2-2 TRBV7-3 CASSFLGPNTGELFF
TRBJ2-7 TRBV6-1 CASSKTGGSPEQYF
TRBJ2-6 TRBV6-5 CASKGSSGANVLTF
TRBJ1-3 TRBV6-1 CASSVRGQGRSGNTIYF
TRBJ1-2 TRBV19 CASRPGGDNYGYTF
TRBJ1-5 TRBV7-2 CASSFEPHQPQHF
TRBJ2-2 TRBV19 CASRSTGAGELFF
TRBJ2-1 TRBV7-2 CASRSTSGRGNEQFF
TRBJ2-6 TRBV5-4 CASSGILFSGANVLTF
TRBJ2-2 TRBV18 CASSYTTTGTTGELFF
TRBJ2-1 TRBV14 CASSLLGSGEQFF
TRBJ2-1 TRBV7-3 CASSYLAGSSYNEQFF
TRBJ2-1 TRBV25-1 CASITSGDHNEQFF
TRBJ2-3 TRBV27 CASSFFLPHTQYF
TRBJ2-3 TRBV5-1 CASSLGNSLSTDTQYF
NA TRBV30 CAWMPPPAGSPYEQYF
TRBJ2-7 TRBV15 CATSRGRGAYEQYF
TRBJ2-1 TRBV4-1 CASSPPGSGGFNEQFF
TRBJ2-1 TRBV19 CASRRVGSDNEQFF
TRBJ1-5 TRBV2 CASSHSGTGGNQPQHF
TRBJ2-7 TRBV27 CASSSRTSYEQYF
TRBJ1-1 TRBV4-1 CASSQDSWDRGRNTEAFF
TRBJ2-3 TRBV5-8 CASSLVGAMYTDTQYF
TRBJ1-5 TRBV19 CASSKSTVPDQPQHF
TRBJ2-1 TRBV2 CASRIFGYYNEQFF
TRBJ2-7 TRBV30 CAWSTGGGSYEQYF
TRBJ2-7 TRBV6-1 CASVVGAGVDEQYF
TRBJ1-4 TRBV28 CASSSTGTGNEKLFF
TRBJ2-7 TRBV7-2 CASSTGTRHLYEQYF
TRBJ2-7 TRBV5-1 CASSSMIGRQSSYEQYF
TRBJ2-7 TRBV28 CASSFTITTTYEQYF
TRBJ2-5 TRBV14 CASSQPRTSGSGETQYF
TRBJ2-5 TRBV2 CASSDWETQYF